In its sample, the clone carrying this T cell receptor beta chain was seen a few times. TCRdb re-called the 5' RACE reads through MiXCR, storing one row per CDR3 protein. The profile shows 470,000 or so distinct CDR3 sequences, 15% to 20% of them singletons. The entry originates in a study of T-cell memory formation after mild COVID-19. Germline loops: CDR1 MNHEY, CDR2 SVGAGI. The CDR3 sequence is 15 residues long. V was pared by 6 bases and J by 5 bases, with 17 bases between. The TCR sequence derives from an adult woman who had mild COVID-19 (a few samples of this study predate the infection). Cell type and time point are not known. Sequenced: PBMCs or a T cell subset sorted from them (not recorded which). V and J are TRBV6-5 and TRBJ2-1, with D unclear. CDR3 protein: CASSSFLGLHNEQFF. The CDR3 DNA sequence: TGTGCCAGCAGCTCGTTCCTGGGGTTGCACAATGAGCAGTTCTTC.